The rows below give T cell receptor beta chains drawn from one sample of a study of blood T cell repertoires in COVID-19. The method was immunoSEQ multiplex PCR; TCRdb's version includes in-frame clones alone and lacks a portion of them. This repertoire shows tens of thousands of clones, roughly 84% found once; its top ten account for just under 7%. Sequenced sample: peripheral blood. All receptors come from a man aged 45 to 65 with active COVID-19. CDR3s include the opening cysteine and the closing phenylalanine or tryptophan. D genes are given only for firm matches. A clone size is listed for some rows: how often the clone was seen (once, few, many), or a class if it is expanded.

d_call,clone_size,v_call,j_call,cdr3_nt,cdr3_aa
-,-,TRBV13,TRBJ2-1,TGTGCCAGCAGCGCGGGGAGCTCCTACAATGAGCAGTTCTTC,CASSAGSSYNEQFF
TRBD1,-,TRBV27,TRBJ1-1,TGTGCCAGCAGTTTCTCAGGGGGAGGCACTGAAGCTTTCTTT,CASSFSGGGTEAFF
TRBD1,few,TRBV15,TRBJ2-7,TGTGCCACCTTAGACAGGGACGGTGGCTCCTACGAGCAGTACTTC,CATLDRDGGSYEQYF
-,-,TRBV18,TRBJ1-5,TGTGCCAGCTCACCTGACACATCCAATCAGCCCCAGCATTTT,CASSPDTSNQPQHF
-,-,TRBV6-1,TRBJ1-1,TGTGCCAGCAGTGAAGGAGGCTGGAACACTGAAGCTTTCTTT,CASSEGGWNTEAFF
TRBD1,-,TRBV5-6,TRBJ1-1,TGTGCCAGCAGCTTGGGGCAGGGGGCCTTCAACACTGAAGCTTTCTTT,CASSLGQGAFNTEAFF
TRBD2,-,TRBV9,TRBJ2-1,TGTGCCAGCAGCGCGCGGGGACTAGGTTTGGGTGAGCAGTTCTTC,CASSARGLGLGEQFF
TRBD2,-,TRBV7-2,TRBJ2-2,TGTGCCAGCGCAAGGACTAGCGGGAATTCCGGGGAGCTGTTTTTT,CASARTSGNSGELFF
-,-,TRBV11-3,TRBJ2-5,TGTGCCAGCAGCTTATCGGTCGCTGAAGAGACCCAGTACTTC,CASSLSVAEETQYF
-,-,TRBV6-6,TRBJ1-1,TGTGCCAGCAGTTACGGGGTCGGGGACACTGAAGCTTTCTTT,CASSYGVGDTEAFF
-,-,TRBV2,TRBJ1-3,TGTGCCAGCAGTGTACGGGATTTCAACACCATATATTTT,CASSVRDFNTIYF
-,-,TRBV6-5,TRBJ2-1,TGTGCCAGCAGCTATAGCCGGGACTCCTACAATGAGCAGTTCTTC,CASSYSRDSYNEQFF
-,-,TRBV5-6,TRBJ2-1,TGTGCCAGCAGCGCAACTCCCCACAATGAGCAGTTCTTC,CASSATPHNEQFF
TRBD1,-,TRBV24-1,TRBJ1-2,TGTGCCACCAGTGATCCCGGACAGGGGAGGAACTATGGCTACACCTTC,CATSDPGQGRNYGYTF
TRBD2,-,TRBV11-3,TRBJ2-5,TGTGCCAGCAGCCCAGGGACTAGCGGGACGTACCAAGAGACCCAGTACTTC,CASSPGTSGTYQETQYF
TRBD2,-,TRBV30,TRBJ2-1,TGTGCCTGGAGAGGCGGGAGCTCCTACAATGAGCAGTTCTTC,CAWRGGSSYNEQFF
TRBD1,-,TRBV3-1/TRBV3-2,TRBJ1-1,TGTGCCAGCAGGAGGGACAGGGGGAACACTGAAGCTTTCTTT,CASRRDRGNTEAFF
-,-,TRBV5-4,TRBJ1-1,TGTGCCAGCAGCTTGAACTTGGCGGGCGGAGGGGTAGCTTTCTTT,CASSLNLAGGGVAFF
-,-,TRBV7-2,TRBJ1-1,TGTGCCAGCAGCCCCCCGCGGCACATTGAGAACACTGAAGCTTTCTTT,CASSPPRHIENTEAFF
-,-,TRBV5-6,TRBJ2-2,TGTGCCAGCAGCTTGGCCGGGACACTATACACCGGGGAGCTGTTTTTT,CASSLAGTLYTGELFF